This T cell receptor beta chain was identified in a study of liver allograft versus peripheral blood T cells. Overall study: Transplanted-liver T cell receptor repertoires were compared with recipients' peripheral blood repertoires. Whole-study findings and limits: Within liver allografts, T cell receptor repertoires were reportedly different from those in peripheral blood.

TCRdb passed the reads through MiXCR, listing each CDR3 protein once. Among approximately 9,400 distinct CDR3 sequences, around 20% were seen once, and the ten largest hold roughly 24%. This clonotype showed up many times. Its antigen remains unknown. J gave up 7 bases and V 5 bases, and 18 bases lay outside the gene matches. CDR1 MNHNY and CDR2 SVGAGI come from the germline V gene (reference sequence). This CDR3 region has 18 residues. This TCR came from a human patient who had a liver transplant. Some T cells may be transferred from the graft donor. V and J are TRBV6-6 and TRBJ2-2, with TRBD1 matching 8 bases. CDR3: CASSQTNWDRKTGGELFF. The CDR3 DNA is TGTGCCAGCAGTCAGACGAATTGGGACAGGAAAACTGGCGGGGAGCTGTTTTTT.